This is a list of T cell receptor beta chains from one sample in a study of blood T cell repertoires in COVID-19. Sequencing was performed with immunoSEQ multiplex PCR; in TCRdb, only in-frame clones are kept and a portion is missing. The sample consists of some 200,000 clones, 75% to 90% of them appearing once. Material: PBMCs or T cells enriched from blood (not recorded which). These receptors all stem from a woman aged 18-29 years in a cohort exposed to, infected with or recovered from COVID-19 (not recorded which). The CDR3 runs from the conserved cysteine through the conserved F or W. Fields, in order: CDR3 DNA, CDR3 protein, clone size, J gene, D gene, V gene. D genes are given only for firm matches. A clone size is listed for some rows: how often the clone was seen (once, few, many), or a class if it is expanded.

cdr3_nt: TGTGCCAGCAGTGACAGGGTGAGCAATCAGCCCCAGCATTTT; cdr3_aa: CASSDRVSNQPQHF; clone_size: .; j_call: TRBJ1-5; d_call: .; v_call: TRBV2
cdr3_nt: TGTGCCAGCCTTACTAGCGGGAGGGCCCTCCCGAAGTCAAATGAGCAGTTCTTC; cdr3_aa: CASLTSGRALPKSNEQFF; clone_size: .; j_call: TRBJ2-1; d_call: TRBD2; v_call: TRBV19
cdr3_nt: TGTGCCAGCGTTGAGGGTCACTCTGGTGGCTACACCTTC; cdr3_aa: CASVEGHSGGYTF; clone_size: .; j_call: TRBJ1-2; d_call: .; v_call: TRBV19
cdr3_nt: TGTGCCAGCAGCCAAGAGATTATACTAGGGACAGGGGGAAATGAAAAACTGTTTTTT; cdr3_aa: CASSQEIILGTGGNEKLFF; clone_size: once; j_call: TRBJ1-4; d_call: TRBD1; v_call: TRBV4-2
cdr3_nt: TGTGCCAGCGGGGCCCGCGGCTACACCTTC; cdr3_aa: CASGARGYTF; clone_size: .; j_call: TRBJ1-2; d_call: .; v_call: TRBV6-5
cdr3_nt: TGTGCCAGCAGTTTAGTGGGGGCTGAGCAGTTCTTC; cdr3_aa: CASSLVGAEQFF; clone_size: .; j_call: TRBJ2-1; d_call: .; v_call: TRBV12-3/TRBV12-4
cdr3_nt: TGTGCTAGTGGGATCCGAGACACTGAAGCTTTCTTT; cdr3_aa: CASGIRDTEAFF; clone_size: .; j_call: TRBJ1-1; d_call: .; v_call: TRBV12-5
cdr3_nt: TGTGCCAGCAGTACCGGGACAGGGGAATCAGATACGCAGTATTTT; cdr3_aa: CASSTGTGESDTQYF; clone_size: .; j_call: TRBJ2-3; d_call: TRBD1; v_call: TRBV6-5
cdr3_nt: TGTGCCAGCAGCCAATCTAAACAGGGATCCCATGGCTACACCTTC; cdr3_aa: CASSQSKQGSHGYTF; clone_size: .; j_call: TRBJ1-2; d_call: .; v_call: TRBV4-2
cdr3_nt: TGTGCCAGTGCCCTGGCGGACAATACAGATACGCAGTATTTT; cdr3_aa: CASALADNTDTQYF; clone_size: .; j_call: TRBJ2-3; d_call: .; v_call: TRBV19
cdr3_nt: TGTGCCAGCAGCCCCCGAACAGGGGAAAAATCCCATGAGCAGTTCTTC; cdr3_aa: CASSPRTGEKSHEQFF; clone_size: .; j_call: TRBJ2-1; d_call: TRBD1; v_call: TRBV11-3
cdr3_nt: TGTGCCACCAGCAGAGATCGTGGGTGGGACTTAACGAATGAGCAGTTCTTC; cdr3_aa: CATSRDRGWDLTNEQFF; clone_size: few; j_call: TRBJ2-1; d_call: .; v_call: TRBV15
cdr3_nt: TGTGCCAGCAGTGAAGGGACAGGGGGCTTTTACGAGCAGTACTTC; cdr3_aa: CASSEGTGGFYEQYF; clone_size: .; j_call: TRBJ2-7; d_call: TRBD1; v_call: TRBV2
cdr3_nt: TGTGCCAGCAGTTTATACCCGGGACAGCGAGAGACCCAGTACTTC; cdr3_aa: CASSLYPGQRETQYF; clone_size: .; j_call: TRBJ2-5; d_call: TRBD1; v_call: TRBV28
cdr3_nt: TGTGCCAGCAGTTACAACAAACAGGGGTGGGGTAGGCAGTTCTTC; cdr3_aa: CASSYNKQGWGRQFF; clone_size: .; j_call: TRBJ2-1; d_call: TRBD1; v_call: TRBV6-5
cdr3_nt: TGTGCCTGCGCGTTTATAATGCCCCAGCATTTT; cdr3_aa: CACAFIMPQHF; clone_size: .; j_call: TRBJ1-5; d_call: .; v_call: TRBV27
cdr3_nt: TGTGCCAGCAGCTTGGAGGCAGGGTTCTACGAGCAGTACTTC; cdr3_aa: CASSLEAGFYEQYF; clone_size: .; j_call: TRBJ2-7; d_call: .; v_call: TRBV5-6
cdr3_nt: TGTGCCAGCAGCCAACGAGGGACAAGTGGAAACACCATATATTTT; cdr3_aa: CASSQRGTSGNTIYF; clone_size: .; j_call: TRBJ1-3; d_call: .; v_call: TRBV14
cdr3_nt: TGTGCCAGCAGCCGGAACACCGGGGAGCTGTTTTTT; cdr3_aa: CASSRNTGELFF; clone_size: .; j_call: TRBJ2-2; d_call: .; v_call: TRBV27
cdr3_nt: TGTGCCAGCACCTGGGGCACTTCACCCCTCCACTTT; cdr3_aa: CASTWGTSPLHF; clone_size: .; j_call: TRBJ1-6; d_call: .; v_call: TRBV12-3/TRBV12-4
cdr3_nt: TGTGCCAGCAGCCCTGAGGCGGCAAACACCATATATTTT; cdr3_aa: CASSPEAANTIYF; clone_size: .; j_call: TRBJ1-3; d_call: .; v_call: TRBV7-9
cdr3_nt: TGTGCCAGCAGCTTAGTGGGTGGGCCCTCCTACGAGCAGTACTTC; cdr3_aa: CASSLVGGPSYEQYF; clone_size: .; j_call: TRBJ2-7; d_call: .; v_call: TRBV13
cdr3_nt: TGTGCCAGCAGCCAACTCCGGGACATGATCAATGAGCAGTTCTTC; cdr3_aa: CASSQLRDMINEQFF; clone_size: .; j_call: TRBJ2-1; d_call: .; v_call: TRBV7-8
cdr3_nt: TGTGCCAGCGGACTAGCGGGGTACAATGAGCAGTTCTTC; cdr3_aa: CASGLAGYNEQFF; clone_size: .; j_call: TRBJ2-1; d_call: TRBD2; v_call: TRBV7-9
cdr3_nt: TGTGCCAGCACCACCAGGGGGCTTAGGGATGAGCAGTTCTTC; cdr3_aa: CASTTRGLRDEQFF; clone_size: .; j_call: TRBJ2-1; d_call: TRBD1; v_call: TRBV28
cdr3_nt: TGTGCCAGCAGTGTTGAGGGGAACACTGAAGCTTTCTTT; cdr3_aa: CASSVEGNTEAFF; clone_size: .; j_call: TRBJ1-1; d_call: .; v_call: TRBV2
cdr3_nt: TGTGCCAGCAGTGACCTGGACAGTAAAGCTTTCTTT; cdr3_aa: CASSDLDSKAFF; clone_size: .; j_call: TRBJ1-1; d_call: .; v_call: TRBV2
cdr3_nt: TGTGCCAGCAGCTTAGTACAGAACACTGAAGCTTTCTTT; cdr3_aa: CASSLVQNTEAFF; clone_size: .; j_call: TRBJ1-1; d_call: .; v_call: TRBV7-9
cdr3_nt: TGTGCCAGCAGCCTGGGACAGGGAAACACCATATATTTT; cdr3_aa: CASSLGQGNTIYF; clone_size: .; j_call: TRBJ1-3; d_call: TRBD1; v_call: TRBV2
cdr3_nt: TGTGCCAGTAGTCCCTGGGGCGGTGGCACTGAAGCTTTCTTT; cdr3_aa: CASSPWGGGTEAFF; clone_size: .; j_call: TRBJ1-1; d_call: .; v_call: TRBV19
cdr3_nt: TGTGCCAGCAGCCAAGATCTACCTCTAGAACATAATCAGCCCCAGCATTTT; cdr3_aa: CASSQDLPLEHNQPQHF; clone_size: .; j_call: TRBJ1-5; d_call: .; v_call: TRBV3-1/TRBV3-2
cdr3_nt: TGCGCCAGCAGGAAAGGAGGGGAGAGGAGCTCCTACAATGAGCAGTTCTTC; cdr3_aa: CASRKGGERSSYNEQFF; clone_size: .; j_call: TRBJ2-1; d_call: .; v_call: TRBV4-1
cdr3_nt: TGTGCCAGCAGCCGGAGGATTAGCGGGAGTAATGAGCAGTTCTTC; cdr3_aa: CASSRRISGSNEQFF; clone_size: .; j_call: TRBJ2-1; d_call: TRBD2; v_call: TRBV6-5
cdr3_nt: TGTGCCACCAGCCCGGGGGGAGGCTCCTACGAGCAGTACTTC; cdr3_aa: CATSPGGGSYEQYF; clone_size: .; j_call: TRBJ2-7; d_call: TRBD2; v_call: TRBV15
cdr3_nt: TGTGCCAGTAGCCCCGGGACAGCGACTTTCTATGGCTACACCTTC; cdr3_aa: CASSPGTATFYGYTF; clone_size: few; j_call: TRBJ1-2; d_call: TRBD1; v_call: TRBV19
cdr3_nt: TGCGCCAGCAGCCCACCGGAGGGGGCAGGCGGCTACACCTTC; cdr3_aa: CASSPPEGAGGYTF; clone_size: .; j_call: TRBJ1-2; d_call: TRBD1; v_call: TRBV5-1
cdr3_nt: TGTGCCAGCAGCTCCCGGGTAGCCGTAGGATCTTCACCCCTCCACTTT; cdr3_aa: CASSSRVAVGSSPLHF; clone_size: .; j_call: TRBJ1-6; d_call: .; v_call: TRBV11-2
cdr3_nt: TGTGCCAGCAGCTTAACCCTTACTAGCACAGATACGCAGTATTTT; cdr3_aa: CASSLTLTSTDTQYF; clone_size: .; j_call: TRBJ2-3; d_call: .; v_call: TRBV11-2
cdr3_nt: TGCAGCGAAATACAGGGAGATACGCAGTATTTT; cdr3_aa: CSEIQGDTQYF; clone_size: .; j_call: TRBJ2-3; d_call: .; v_call: TRBV29-1
cdr3_nt: TGTGCCATCAGTGGTGGGTATAGTAGTGGGGCCGGGGGCTCCTACAATGAGCAGTTCTTC; cdr3_aa: CAISGGYSSGAGGSYNEQFF; clone_size: .; j_call: TRBJ2-1; d_call: .; v_call: TRBV10-3
cdr3_nt: TGTGCCAGTAGGCCGGGACAGGGATCCAATGAGCAGTTCTTC; cdr3_aa: CASRPGQGSNEQFF; clone_size: .; j_call: TRBJ2-1; d_call: TRBD1; v_call: TRBV19